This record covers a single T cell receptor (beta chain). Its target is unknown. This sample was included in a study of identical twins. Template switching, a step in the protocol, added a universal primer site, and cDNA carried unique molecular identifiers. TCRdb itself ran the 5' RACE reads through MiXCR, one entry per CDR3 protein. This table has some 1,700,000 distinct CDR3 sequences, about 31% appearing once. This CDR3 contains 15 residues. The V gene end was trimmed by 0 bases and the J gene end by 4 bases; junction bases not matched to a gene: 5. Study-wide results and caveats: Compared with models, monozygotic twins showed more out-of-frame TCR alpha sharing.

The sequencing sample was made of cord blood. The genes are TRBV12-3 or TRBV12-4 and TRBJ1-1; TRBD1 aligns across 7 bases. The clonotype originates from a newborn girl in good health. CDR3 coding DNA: TGTGCCAGCAGTTTAGCGCGACAGGGCATCACTGAAGCTTTCTTT. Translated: CASSLARQGITEAFF.